The clone carrying this T cell receptor (beta chain) has more than one count but fewer than ten. These data belong to a study of beta chain features in type 1 diabetes. There was one heparinised blood draw per donor, averaging approximately 120 mL. Investigators reverse transcribed all isolated RNA, so they sequenced expressed TCRB transcripts. TCRdb's copy holds only in-frame clones and misses some; the assay was immunoSEQ multiplex PCR. The repertoire holds 300,000 or so clones, with around 8% as singletons. CDR3 length: 13 residues. CDR1 is SNHLY and CDR2 is FYNNEI in the germline V gene. Trimming left V 8 bases short and J 3 bases short, with 11 bases between.

The sequenced material came from central memory CD4+ T cells from blood. This chain connects TRBV2 to TRBJ2-1; tentatively, D is TRBD2 (6 bases). The clonotype originates from a woman aged 18-29 years in good health. The DNA for the CDR3 is TGTGCCAGCTTACGGGAGATCTACAATGAGCAGTTCTTC. It yields the protein CASLREIYNEQFF. Looking up the rest from reference TRBV2 and TRBJ2-1 gives the full variable domain: EPEVTQTPSHQVTQMGQEVILRCVPISNHLYFYWYRQILGQKVEFLVSFYNNEISEKSEIFDDQFSVERPDGSNFTLKIRSTKLEDSAMYFCASLREIYNEQFFGPGTRLTVL.